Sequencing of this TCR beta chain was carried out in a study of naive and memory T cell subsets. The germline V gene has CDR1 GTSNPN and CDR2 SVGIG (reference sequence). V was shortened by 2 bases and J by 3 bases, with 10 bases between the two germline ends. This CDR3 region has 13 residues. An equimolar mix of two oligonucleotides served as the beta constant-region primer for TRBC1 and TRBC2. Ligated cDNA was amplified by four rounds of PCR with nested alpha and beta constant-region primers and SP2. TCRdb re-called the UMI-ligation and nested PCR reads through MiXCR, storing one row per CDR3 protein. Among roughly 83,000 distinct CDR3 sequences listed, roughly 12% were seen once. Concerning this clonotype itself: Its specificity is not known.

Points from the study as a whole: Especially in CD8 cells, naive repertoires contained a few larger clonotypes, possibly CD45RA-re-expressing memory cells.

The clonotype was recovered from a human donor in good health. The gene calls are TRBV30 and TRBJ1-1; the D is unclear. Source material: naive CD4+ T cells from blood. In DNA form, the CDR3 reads TGTGCCTGGAGTAATAGGGTCGACACTGAAGCTTTCTTT. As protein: CAWSNRVDTEAFF. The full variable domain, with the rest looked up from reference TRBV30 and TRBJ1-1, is SQTIHQWPATLVQPVGSPLSLECTVEGTSNPNLYWYRQAAGRGLQLLFYSVGIGQISSEVPQNLSASRPQDRQFILSSKKLLLSDSGFYLCAWSNRVDTEAFFGQGTRLTVV.